These T cell receptor beta chains were read from a single sample in a study of response to subunit inactivated influenza vaccine. MiXCR was run by TCRdb on the RT-PCR reads, yielding one entry per CDR3 protein. The table includes roughly 620,000 distinct CDR3 sequences, about 11% detected once. A further study also used this sample, focusing on T cells expressing NK-cell markers.

Specimen: PBMCs from blood, collected on the day of vaccination. Receptors were obtained from a man in his fifties who received an inactivated influenza vaccine. Each CDR3 is given with its conserved first and last residue. A D gene is named only where the DNA matches it firmly. Expanded clones get a size class; other rows say once, few or many, or leave the size out.

v_call,clone_size,cdr3_length,j_call,d_call,cdr3_nt,cdr3_aa
TRBV10-3,-,17,TRBJ2-3,TRBD2,TGTGCCATCAGTGAGTCGGGGCTAGCGGGAGGAACAGATACGCAGTATTTT,CAISESGLAGGTDTQYF
TRBV14,few,13,TRBJ2-5,-,TGTGCCAGCAGCCAAGTCATGGAAGAGACCCAGTACTTC,CASSQVMEETQYF
TRBV7-3,few,16,TRBJ2-7,-,TGTGCCAGCAGCAAATTTGGGGAAGCGGTCGTTGACGAGCAGTACTTC,CASSKFGEAVVDEQYF
TRBV20-1,many,15,TRBJ2-7,-,TGCAGTGCTAGACCCACCACAGGGTTTAGCTACGAGCAGTACTTC,CSARPTTGFSYEQYF
TRBV7-2,few,14,TRBJ2-1,-,TGTGCCAGCAGCTTCGGCCAATCCTACAATGAGCAGTTCTTC,CASSFGQSYNEQFF
TRBV18,few,14,TRBJ2-7,TRBD1,TGTGCCAGCTCAAGCCTTGAGACAGGGAAAGAGCAGTACTTC,CASSSLETGKEQYF
TRBV3-1,once,15,TRBJ2-1,TRBD2,TGTGCCAGCAGCCGGGCCGCGGGAGTGGTCAATGAGCAGTTCTTC,CASSRAAGVVNEQFF
TRBV15,-,16,TRBJ2-7,TRBD2,TGTGCCACCAGCAGAGATTGGCTAGCGGGATCCCTGGAGCAGTACTTC,CATSRDWLAGSLEQYF
TRBV5-6,-,17,TRBJ2-3,TRBD2,TGTGCCAGCAGCTTGCTCGGAGCGGGAGGGCCCTCAGATACGCAGTATTTT,CASSLLGAGGPSDTQYF
TRBV10-2,few,16,TRBJ2-3,TRBD1,TGCGCCAGCAGTACCGGGACAGGGTCATCCACAGATACGCAGTATTTT,CASSTGTGSSTDTQYF
TRBV7-6,few,12,TRBJ2-7,-,TGTGCCAGCAGCACTACGAGGGGGGAGCAGTACTTC,CASSTTRGEQYF
TRBV5-4,-,15,TRBJ2-1,TRBD2,TGTGCCAGCAGCCGGACTAGCGGGGGGGCAGGTGAGCAGTTCTTC,CASSRTSGGAGEQFF
TRBV4-3,-,17,TRBJ2-3,TRBD1,TGCGCCAGCAGCCAAACCCTTCTGGGACAGGGTGTTGATACGCAGTATTTT,CASSQTLLGQGVDTQYF
TRBV7-8,many,15,TRBJ1-6,TRBD1,TGTGCCAGCAGCTTCGACAGGGCCTATAATTCACCCCTCCACTTT,CASSFDRAYNSPLHF
TRBV29-1,few,13,TRBJ2-5,TRBD1,TGCAGCGCTGAAGGACAGGGACAAGAGACCCAGTACTTC,CSAEGQGQETQYF
TRBV19,many,14,TRBJ2-7,TRBD1,TGTGCCAGTAGAGTTAAGGGGGCGACGGGGGAGCAGTACTTC,CASRVKGATGEQYF
TRBV19,-,19,TRBJ2-1,TRBD2,TGTGCCAGTGGAAAAACGGGACTAGCGGGGGGATCCTCCTACAATGAGCAGTTCTTC,CASGKTGLAGGSSYNEQFF
TRBV20-1,few,15,TRBJ2-1,-,TGCAGTGCTAGAGATCCAAAAGGGACCTACAATGAGCAGTTCTTC,CSARDPKGTYNEQFF
TRBV6-1,few,12,TRBJ2-5,-,TGTGCCAGCAGAGTCTTCAAAGAGACCCAGTACTTC,CASRVFKETQYF
TRBV12-3/TRBV12-4,many,19,TRBJ2-1,-,TGTGCCAGCAGTTTCCGGGGACTGCCCACCTTTAGCTCCTACAATGAGCAGTTCTTC,CASSFRGLPTFSSYNEQFF
TRBV7-9,-,15,TRBJ2-1,-,TGTGCCAGCAGCTTAGAAGGAGAACGGGGCGCTGGGCAGTTCTTC,CASSLEGERGAGQFF
TRBV28,-,17,TRBJ2-7,TRBD2,TGTGCCAGCACCCACTTTCGCAGCGGGGATAGTCTCTACGAGCAGTACTTC,CASTHFRSGDSLYEQYF
TRBV3-1,-,15,TRBJ2-5,-,TGTGCCAGCAGCCAAGATACAGGGTCTTTAAGAGCCCAGTACTTC,CASSQDTGSLRAQYF
TRBV5-1,-,13,TRBJ2-3,-,TGCGCCAGCAGCACAGAGCTGAGAGATACGCAGTATTTT,CASSTELRDTQYF
TRBV4-2,many,18,TRBJ1-1,TRBD1,TGTGCCAGCAGCCAAGATCCTCAATCCTTCGGGACAGTGGAAAAAGCTTTCTTT,CASSQDPQSFGTVEKAFF
TRBV4-1,many,15,TRBJ2-2,TRBD1,TGCGCCAGCAGCCAGGGACAGGGGGCCACCGGGGAGCTGTTTTTT,CASSQGQGATGELFF
TRBV20-1,-,13,TRBJ2-2,-,TGCAGTGCTAGTGTTTCCGGGGGCGGGGAGCTGTTTTTT,CSASVSGGGELFF
TRBV4-1,few,18,TRBJ2-5,TRBD2,TGCGCCAGCAGCCAAGATAGGCTAGCGGGGGGGCGTCAAGAGACCCAGTACTTC,CASSQDRLAGGRQETQYF
TRBV7-8,-,15,TRBJ2-7,-,TGTGCCAGCAGAACAAGTCGGGGGAGCTCCTACGAGCAGTACTTC,CASRTSRGSSYEQYF
TRBV18,few,12,TRBJ2-3,-,TGTGCCAGCTCACCAAGCCAAGATACGCAGTATTTT,CASSPSQDTQYF
TRBV5-1,many,16,TRBJ2-3,TRBD2,TGCGCCAGCAGCTTGGGATCTAGCGGGGGCGCAGATACGCAGTATTTT,CASSLGSSGGADTQYF
TRBV5-1,-,13,TRBJ2-5,-,TGCGCCAGCGGAGGGGGATCTACGGAGACCCAGTACTTC,CASGGGSTETQYF
TRBV29-1,many,11,TRBJ1-1,-,TGCAGCGTTGAAGGCACCTATGAAGCTTTCTTT,CSVEGTYEAFF
TRBV5-6,-,13,TRBJ1-1,TRBD1,TGTGCCAGCAGCTGGGGGACAGGATCTGAAGCTTTCTTT,CASSWGTGSEAFF
TRBV20-1,-,12,TRBJ1-5,-,TGCAGTGTGGCAAGGAGGAATCAGCCCCAGCATTTT,CSVARRNQPQHF
TRBV20-1,-,14,TRBJ2-7,-,TGCAGTGCTAGAGAGGCCGGGGGAACCTACGAGCAGTACTTC,CSAREAGGTYEQYF
TRBV20-1,-,14,TRBJ2-7,TRBD1,TGCAGTGCTATAATCCGGACAGGGGCCGGCGAGCAGTACTTC,CSAIIRTGAGEQYF
TRBV6-2/TRBV6-3,-,15,TRBJ1-2,TRBD1,TGTGCCAGCAGTCCAGGTGGACAGGGAGTTCGTGGCTACACCTTC,CASSPGGQGVRGYTF
TRBV7-2,many,16,TRBJ1-4,-,TGTGCCAGCAGCGAACGTCCTGGTCCGACTAATGAAAAACTGTTTTTT,CASSERPGPTNEKLFF
TRBV29-1,-,13,TRBJ2-7,-,TGCAGCGTTGAATCCGGGTTGACCTACGAGCAGTACTTC,CSVESGLTYEQYF
TRBV28,few,15,TRBJ2-1,-,TGTGCCAGCAGTTTGTCTTCGGGAGTGTCCAATGAGCAGTTCTTC,CASSLSSGVSNEQFF
TRBV5-5,-,16,TRBJ2-3,TRBD2,TGTGCCAGCAGCCCCCGGGTTAGCGGGGGCACAGATACGCAGTATTTT,CASSPRVSGGTDTQYF
TRBV5-1,-,16,TRBJ2-1,TRBD2,TGCGCCAGCAGCTTGGTTGCGGGAGAAGCCTACAATGAGCAGTTCTTC,CASSLVAGEAYNEQFF
TRBV11-2,-,13,TRBJ2-2,-,TGTGCCAGCAGCTCGCGCCTTCCCGGGGAGCTGTTTTTT,CASSSRLPGELFF
TRBV20-1,many,12,TRBJ1-2,-,TGCAGCGCCGGGGGTGTTAACTATGGCTACACCTTC,CSAGGVNYGYTF
TRBV7-2,-,13,TRBJ2-1,-,TGTGCCAGCAGCTTAGGTCAGGCTGCTGAGCAGTTCTTC,CASSLGQAAEQFF
TRBV4-1,-,15,TRBJ1-4,-,TGCGCCAGCAGCCAACGATGGATAACTAATGAAAAACTGTTTTTT,CASSQRWITNEKLFF
TRBV7-6,few,15,TRBJ2-3,TRBD1,TGTGCCAGCAGCAAACGGACAGGCTCAGAGGATACGCAGTATTTT,CASSKRTGSEDTQYF
TRBV7-2,-,15,TRBJ2-3,TRBD2,TGTGCCAGCAGCACCCGGACTAGCGGCACAGATACGCAGTATTTT,CASSTRTSGTDTQYF